The sequence of this T cell receptor (beta chain) was determined in a study of patients and donors after allogeneic stem cell transplantation. Each CDR3 protein gets one entry after TCRdb re-called the RT-PCR reads with MiXCR. The table includes approximately 200,000 distinct CDR3 sequences, 35% to 45% detected once. Germline CDR1 reads SGHDT; CDR2 reads YYEEEE. CDR3 size: 14 residues. The ends were cut back, 3 bases at V and 6 bases at J, with 12 bases in the middle. The sequence derives from a human donor who was either an allogeneic HSCT recipient or a stem cell or donor lymphocyte infusion donor (not recorded which). It is not recorded whose cells these are; they may come from a transplant donor. The rearrangement uses TRBV5-6 and TRBJ2-2, with D possibly being TRBD1 (6 bases). Sequenced: blood, either unsorted or a sorted T cell fraction (not recorded which). CDR3 loop: CASSYLTGPGELFF. The CDR3 DNA is TGTGCCAGCAGCTACCTTACAGGGCCCGGGGAGCTGTTTTTT.